What follows describes a single T cell receptor (beta chain). This clone is termed large (0.1 to 1%). No cognate antigen has been identified for it. Base qualities were left out, and no much larger clone turns up one base away. Before undergoing thyroid surgery, none of the patients had been given any kind of treatment. Using T-cell receptor beta sequencing, the study looked back at clinical samples from patients collected from about 2011 to 2019. This sample stems from a study of metastatic and nonmetastatic thyroid tumors (TCRdb year 2020). Describing the broader study: The researchers compared repertoires between peripheral blood samples and tumor or nodule tissue samples from patients with malignant or benign thyroid disease.

Broader findings and caveats from the paper: In both blood and tumor samples, TCR beta diversity was reported to be significantly higher in malignant tumors than in benign nodules.

To prepare the library, PCR was applied. The run used an Illumina HiSeq 4000. High-throughput sequencing was used to profile the TCR beta-chain CDR3 region of every patient. For the original study's pipeline: A classifier to discriminate distant-metastatic papillary thyroid cancer patients was built from CDR3 differences across clinicopathological groups. The Shannon index was used to measure repertoire diversity, and the Morisita-Horn index was used to measure how similar tumor and blood repertoires were. TCRdb took the public reads, trimmed them with fastp at Q25, ran MiXCR for clone calling and kept in-frame beta chains. TCRdb's processing, not the study's, gives the V and J calls here. The table for this sample lists roughly 9,200 clones; roughly 15% of them were counted only once. 5.7% of the sample is taken by the ten largest. The CDR3 runs 15 amino acids, cysteine and phenylalanine included. The read is trimmed to its CDR3 DNA, 45 bases read in frame from base 1. CDR1 and CDR2, per the germline V gene, are MGHDK and SYGVNS. V gives up 4 bases and J gives up 1 base, and the segment between their germline ends measures 10 bases.

The chain is assembled from TRBV25-1 and TRBJ1-4; confidence is insufficient to name the D gene. This sequence was found in a female donor with papillary thyroid cancer or a benign thyroid nodule (not recorded which). Some clones in this sample may be carry-over from other donors' samples. Sequencing was carried out using blood. CDR3 loop: CASSGSERTNEKLFF. In nucleotide form, the sequence is TGTGCCAGCAGTGGTAGCGAGAGAACTAATGAAAAACTGTTTTTT.